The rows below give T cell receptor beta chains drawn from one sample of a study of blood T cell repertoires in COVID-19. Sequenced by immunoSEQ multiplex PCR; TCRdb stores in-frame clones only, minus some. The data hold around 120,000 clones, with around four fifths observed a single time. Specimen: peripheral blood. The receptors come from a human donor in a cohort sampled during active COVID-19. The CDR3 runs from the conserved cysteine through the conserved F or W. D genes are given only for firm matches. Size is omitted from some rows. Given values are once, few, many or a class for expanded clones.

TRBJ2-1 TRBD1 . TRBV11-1 CASTRQGGYSYNEQFF TGTGCCAGCACCCGACAGGGGGGTTACTCCTACAATGAGCAGTTCTTC
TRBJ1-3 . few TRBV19 CASSIGLMTQPGNTIYF TGTGCCAGTAGTATAGGACTAATGACCCAGCCTGGAAACACCATATATTTT
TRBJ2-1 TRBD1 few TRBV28 CASSLSGTDNEQFF TGTGCCAGCAGTTTATCGGGGACAGACAATGAGCAGTTCTTC
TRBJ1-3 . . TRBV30 CACLRGNTIYF TGTGCCTGCCTCAGAGGAAACACCATATATTTT
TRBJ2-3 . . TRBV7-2 CASSLAIQRGTDTQYF TGTGCCAGCAGCTTAGCGATCCAGCGGGGCACAGATACGCAGTATTTT
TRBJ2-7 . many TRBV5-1 CASSWGDGGRGEQYF TGCGCCAGCAGCTGGGGGGACGGAGGGAGAGGTGAGCAGTACTTC
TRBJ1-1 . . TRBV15 CATSARVPHPEAFF TGTGCCACCAGCGCACGGGTGCCGCATCCGGAAGCTTTCTTT
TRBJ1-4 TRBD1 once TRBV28 CASSSTGERDEKLFF TGTGCCAGCAGTTCCACAGGGGAGAGGGATGAAAAACTGTTTTTT
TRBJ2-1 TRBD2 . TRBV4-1 CASSHTGGKKYNEQFF TGCGCCAGCAGCCATACGGGAGGGAAAAAATACAATGAGCAGTTCTTC
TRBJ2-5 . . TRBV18 CASTTGSVGETQYF TGTGCCAGCACCACCGGGTCTGTGGGAGAGACCCAGTACTTC
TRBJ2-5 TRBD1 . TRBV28 CASNNAGQAETQYF TGTGCCAGCAACAATGCTGGACAGGCTGAGACCCAGTACTTC
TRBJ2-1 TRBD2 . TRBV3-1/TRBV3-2 CASSPRGTSASNEQFF TGTGCCAGCAGCCCCCGAGGGACTAGCGCATCGAATGAGCAGTTCTTC
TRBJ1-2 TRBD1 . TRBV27 CASSGQGYGYTF TGTGCCAGCAGCGGACAGGGCTATGGCTACACCTTC
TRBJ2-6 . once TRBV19 CASSWGEGPSSGANVLTF TGTGCCAGTAGTTGGGGGGAAGGGCCCAGCTCTGGGGCCAACGTCCTGACTTTC
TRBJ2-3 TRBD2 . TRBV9 CASSVGTSGGRRDTQYF TGTGCCAGCAGCGTGGGGACTAGCGGGGGGAGGAGAGATACGCAGTATTTT
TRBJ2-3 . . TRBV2 CASGLLDRGPDTQYF TGTGCCAGCGGATTACTAGACCGAGGGCCAGATACGCAGTATTTT
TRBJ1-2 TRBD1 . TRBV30 CAWSVDRGGGGYTF TGTGCCTGGAGTGTAGACAGGGGAGGAGGTGGCTACACCTTC
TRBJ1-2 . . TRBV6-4 CASSPMDSAYGYTF TGTGCCAGCAGTCCGATGGACAGCGCCTATGGCTACACCTTC
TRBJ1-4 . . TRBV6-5 CASRPGHTNEKLFF TGTGCCAGCAGACCGGGACACACTAATGAAAAACTGTTTTTT
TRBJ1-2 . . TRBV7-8 CASSPSGINYGYTF TGTGCCAGCAGCCCCTCCGGGATCAACTATGGCTACACCTTC
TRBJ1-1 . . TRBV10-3 CAISDRGDTEAFF TGTGCCATCAGTGACAGGGGTGACACTGAAGCTTTCTTT
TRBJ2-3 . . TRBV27 CASSFGASTDTQYF TGTGCCAGCAGTTTCGGAGCGAGCACAGATACGCAGTATTTT
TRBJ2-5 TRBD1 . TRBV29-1 CSVGRTGETQYF TGCAGCGTTGGGAGGACAGGGGAGACCCAGTACTTC
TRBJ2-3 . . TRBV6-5 CASSPARDTQYF TGTGCCAGCAGCCCCGCCCGGGATACGCAGTATTTT
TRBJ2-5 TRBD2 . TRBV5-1 CASSSRLAGIETQYF TGCGCCAGCAGCTCCCGACTAGCGGGGATAGAGACCCAGTACTTC
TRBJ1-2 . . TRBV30 CAWSESDNYGYTF TGTGCCTGGAGCGAATCAGATAACTATGGCTACACCTTC
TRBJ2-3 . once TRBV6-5 CASASRGAGTDTQYF TGTGCCAGCGCCTCTCGGGGGGCGGGCACAGATACGCAGTATTTT
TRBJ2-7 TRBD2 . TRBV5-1 CASSPLAGGEEQYF TGCGCCAGCAGCCCACTAGCGGGAGGGGAAGAGCAGTACTTC
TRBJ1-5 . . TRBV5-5 CASSGGLTNQPQHF TGTGCCAGCAGCGGGGGACTGACGAATCAGCCCCAGCATTTT
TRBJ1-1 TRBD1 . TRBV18 CASSPGTGINTEAFF TGTGCCAGCTCACCCGGGACAGGGATAAACACTGAAGCTTTCTTT
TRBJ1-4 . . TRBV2 CASSELGGREKLFF TGTGCCAGCAGTGAACTAGGGGGACGGGAAAAACTGTTTTTT
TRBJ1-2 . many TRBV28 CASSLGGYGGSVYGYTF TGTGCCAGCAGTTTAGGAGGCTACGGCGGGTCAGTCTATGGCTACACCTTC
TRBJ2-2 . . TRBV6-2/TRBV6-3 CASSGPGELFF TGTGCCAGCAGTGGGCCCGGGGAGCTGTTTTTT
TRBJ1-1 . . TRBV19 CASSIRGAQAFF TGTGCCAGTAGTATCAGAGGCGCCCAGGCTTTCTTT
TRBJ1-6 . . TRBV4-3 CASSQDTTLSSYNSPLHF TGCGCCAGCAGCCAAGATACGACACTGAGCTCCTATAATTCACCCCTCCACTTT
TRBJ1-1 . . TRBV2 CASSEEAQPKWTEAFF TGTGCCAGCAGTGAAGAGGCACAGCCGAAATGGACTGAAGCTTTCTTT
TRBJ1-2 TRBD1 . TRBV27 CASSPRTGAGYTF TGTGCCAGCAGTCCCCGGACAGGGGCCGGCTACACCTTC
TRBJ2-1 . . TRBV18 CASSPQRSPGSNEQFF TGTGCCAGCTCACCACAGCGGAGCCCCGGCTCGAATGAGCAGTTCTTC
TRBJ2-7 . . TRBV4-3 CASSQEATGSYEQYF TGCGCCAGCAGCCAAGAGGCGACTGGCTCCTACGAGCAGTACTTC
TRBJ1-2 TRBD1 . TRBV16 CASSQTQRGQGAQPGYTF TGTGCCAGCAGCCAAACCCAAAGGGGACAGGGGGCTCAACCTGGCTACACCTTC
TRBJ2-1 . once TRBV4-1 CASSQAGWGGTYNEQFF TGCGCCAGCAGCCAAGCCGGATGGGGAGGAACCTACAATGAGCAGTTCTTC
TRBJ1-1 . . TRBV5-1 CASSLLGRGSTEAFF TGCGCCAGCAGCTTGTTGGGGCGGGGATCAACTGAAGCTTTCTTT
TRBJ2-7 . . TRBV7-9 CASSPETYEQYF TGTGCCAGCAGCCCCGAGACTTACGAGCAGTACTTC
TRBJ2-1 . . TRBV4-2 CASSQVLQNLYNEQFF TGTGCCAGCAGCCAAGTCCTACAGAATCTCTACAATGAGCAGTTCTTC
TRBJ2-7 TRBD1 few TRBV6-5 CASSDRTGGPYEQYF TGTGCCAGCAGCGACCGGACAGGGGGCCCCTACGAGCAGTACTTC
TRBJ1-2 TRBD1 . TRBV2 CASSELGQDGYTF TGTGCCAGCAGTGAACTGGGACAGGACGGCTACACCTTC
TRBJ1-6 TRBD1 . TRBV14 CASSLLRGQNSPLHF TGTGCCAGCAGCCTTCTCAGGGGGCAAAATTCACCCCTCCACTTT
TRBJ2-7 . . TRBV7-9 CASSLLAGAEQYF TGTGCCAGCAGCCTACTCGCCGGTGCGGAGCAGTACTTC
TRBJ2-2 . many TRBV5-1 CASSLVGTPNTGELFF TGCGCCAGCAGCTTGGTCGGGACACCGAACACCGGGGAGCTGTTTTTT